The entry below gives a single T cell receptor (beta chain) sequence along with its context. The antigen remains unidentified. The data belong to a study of cytomegalovirus exposure and HLA in healthy donors. For the study at large: One earlier analysis, a look at about 179 million T cells, found some 100 million unique TCR beta sequences. Notes on the study in general: Altogether, some 160 TCR beta chains were recorded as cytomegalovirus-associated. Later, an analysis found that common viral pathogens appeared to be linked with several of the most significant clusters.

The CDR3 extends over 13 amino acids. With V trimmed by 9 bases and J by 8 bases, 7 bases remained unmatched. Germline CDR1 SGHRS, CDR2 YFSETQ. PCR employed 60 Vbeta and 13 Jbeta primers. Only in-frame clones appear in the TCRdb table, and some are missing; sequencing was by immunoSEQ multiplex PCR. The sample yields about 170,000 clones, just over 75% seen once. The sequence was obtained from a woman under 40 in good health and CMV-seropositive. The chain links TRBV5-1 to TRBJ2-1; the match to TRBD2 covers 11 bases. The sequenced sample was PBMCs. CDR3 bases: TGCGCCACCGGAACTAGCGGGAGCTATGAGCAGTTCTTC. Translated, it gives CATGTSGSYEQFF.